This entry concerns a single T cell receptor (beta chain). The target antigen is unknown. This entry is derived from a study of CD4+ T cells in melanoma. Findings of the study overall: A reported correlation linked neoantigen-specific CD4+ T cells to CD8+, macrophage and B cell function.

Profiled with immunoSEQ multiplex PCR; TCRdb holds only in-frame clones, not every one. Among about 21,000 clones listed, over 75% were seen once. The sequenced material came from cells from a culture (not recorded whether cultured in vitro). The clonotype comes from a human donor with melanoma.

The CDR3 reads CASSYLTRGVAGYTF. The CDR3 DNA sequence: TGTGCCAGCAGTTACCTTACCCGGGGAGTAGCAGGCTACACCTTC. This chain joins TRBV6-5 and TRBJ1-2; D call uncertain. Germline lookup yields CDR1 MNHEY and CDR2 SVGAGI. V shed 2 bases and J shed 8 bases, with 18 bases lying between them. The CDR3 consists of 15 residues.